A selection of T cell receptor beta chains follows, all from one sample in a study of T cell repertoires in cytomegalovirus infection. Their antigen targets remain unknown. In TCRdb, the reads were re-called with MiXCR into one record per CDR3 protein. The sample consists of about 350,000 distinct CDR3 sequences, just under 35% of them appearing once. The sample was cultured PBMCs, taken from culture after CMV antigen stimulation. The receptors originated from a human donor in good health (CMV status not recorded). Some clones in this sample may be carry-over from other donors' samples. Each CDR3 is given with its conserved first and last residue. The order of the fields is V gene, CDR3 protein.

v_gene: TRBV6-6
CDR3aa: CATTLLAGVGGETQYF

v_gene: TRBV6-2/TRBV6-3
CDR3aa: CASSYDTLNYGYTF

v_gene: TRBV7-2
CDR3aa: CATQGAGNEKLFF

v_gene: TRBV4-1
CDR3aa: CASSQVISETQYF

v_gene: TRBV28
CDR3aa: CASWDPRHTEAFF

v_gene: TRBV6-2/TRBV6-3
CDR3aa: CASTETLDGELFF

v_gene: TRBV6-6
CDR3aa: CASKTGETQYF

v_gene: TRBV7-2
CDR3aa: CASTWTSGSTDTQYF

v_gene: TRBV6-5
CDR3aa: CASSSRQGASDTQYF

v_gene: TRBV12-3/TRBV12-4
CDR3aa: CASRSPRGVRTYEQYF

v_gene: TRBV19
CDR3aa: CASSPPATGFTEAFF

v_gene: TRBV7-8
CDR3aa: CASSLDLGGKPQHF

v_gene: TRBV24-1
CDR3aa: CATSSPFGTDTQYF

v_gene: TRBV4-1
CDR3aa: CASSRNDGTEAFF

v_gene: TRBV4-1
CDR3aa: CASSPGLAGVWTGELFF

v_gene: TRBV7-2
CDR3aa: CASSPRRVHEQFF

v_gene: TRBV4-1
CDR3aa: CASSQGDRARFQPQHF

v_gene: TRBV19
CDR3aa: CASTMGHYSNQPQHF

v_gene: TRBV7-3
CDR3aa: CASHPLAEVYNEQFF

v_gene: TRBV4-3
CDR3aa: CASSQEPGLTSTDTQYF

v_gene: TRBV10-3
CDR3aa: CAISEGQRLDTQYF

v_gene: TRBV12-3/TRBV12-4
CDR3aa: CASSLGATSNQPQHF

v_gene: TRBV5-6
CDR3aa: CASSLMRSDTQYF

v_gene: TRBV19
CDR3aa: CASSTGGAVGTEAFF

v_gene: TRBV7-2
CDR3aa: CASSLEGRTATLDTQYF

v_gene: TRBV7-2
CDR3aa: CASSLAGQGASGYTF

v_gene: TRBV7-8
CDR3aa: CASSLILQTYEQYF

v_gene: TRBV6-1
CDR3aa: CASRRQGVSEQYF

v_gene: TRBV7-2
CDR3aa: CASSYGWGTDTQYF

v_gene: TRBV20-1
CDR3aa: CSARDRWTSGRPDTQYF

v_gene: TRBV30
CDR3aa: CAWSVNGGRAREQYF

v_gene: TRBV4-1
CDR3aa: CASSQDQGTTEAFF

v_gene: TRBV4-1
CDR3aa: CASSQSGGLSTDTQYF

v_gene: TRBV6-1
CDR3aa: CASSGTTGFGAFSPLHF

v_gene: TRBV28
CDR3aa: CASPPPTSGQFTGHEQFF

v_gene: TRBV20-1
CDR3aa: CSAPPRKVTGASSYNEQFF

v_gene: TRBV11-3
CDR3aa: CASSQGTSGYNEQFF

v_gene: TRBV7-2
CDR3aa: CASSLSSGPDQPQHF

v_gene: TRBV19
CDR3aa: CASIRTSLRAEAFF

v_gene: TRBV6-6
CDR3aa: CASSYSSTPNSNQPQHF

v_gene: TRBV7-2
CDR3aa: CASSLWSGGNNEQFF

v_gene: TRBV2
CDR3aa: CASSEAQLIYEQYF

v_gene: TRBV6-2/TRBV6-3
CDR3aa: CASSSTWENTEAFF

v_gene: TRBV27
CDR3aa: CASSTGTGFNQPQHF

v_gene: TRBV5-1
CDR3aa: CASSLLATASYEQYF

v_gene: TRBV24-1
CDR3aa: CATSDYAGGNYNEQFF

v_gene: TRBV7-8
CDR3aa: CASSLTPSYGYTF

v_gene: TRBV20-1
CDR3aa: CSARLRGLPTDTQYF

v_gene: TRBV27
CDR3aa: CASSSGTFGGSPLHF

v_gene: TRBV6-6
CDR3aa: CASSYSTGLMNTEAFF

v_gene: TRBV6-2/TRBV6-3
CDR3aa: CASQGLPGTQYF

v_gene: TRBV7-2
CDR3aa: CASSDGPNTEAFF

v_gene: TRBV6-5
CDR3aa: CASSYESAPGVGETQYF

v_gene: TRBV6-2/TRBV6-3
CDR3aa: CASSYGTSGRPGDTQYF

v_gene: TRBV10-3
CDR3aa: CAINRSGQRGSGANVLTF

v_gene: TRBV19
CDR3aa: CASSAGVGREAFF

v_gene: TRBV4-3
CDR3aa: CASSQLIPPNEQFF

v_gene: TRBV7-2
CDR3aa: CASSWSRRLADNEQFF

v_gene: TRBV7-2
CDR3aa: CASSPYNEQFF

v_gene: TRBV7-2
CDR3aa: CASSSPSRRETQYF